These 2 T cell receptor beta chains were all obtained from the same sample, sequenced in a study of shared clonotypes between healthy human individuals. Sequenced by immunoSEQ multiplex PCR; TCRdb stores in-frame clones only, minus some. Here the sample spans about 2.4 million clones, more than 90% being singletons. The sample comprised naive CD4+ T cells sorted from blood. Sample subset: CD45RA+ positively selected. The receptors shown here come from a man younger than 35 in good health.

Turning to this clone: Other DNA variants within this sample encode the same CDR3. The V gene is TRBV5-4, the J gene TRBJ2-5, with D possibly being TRBD1 (5 bases). Germline V lookup: CDR1 SGHNT, CDR2 YYREEE (reference sequence). The CDR3 length is 14 residues. The V gene lost 0 bases and the J gene lost 4 bases, with 10 bases spanning the gap. The CDR3 loop reads CASSLARAGETQYF. CDR3 nucleotide sequence: TGTGCCAGCAGCTTGGCCAGGGCCGGAGAGACCCAGTACTTC.

This chain connects TRBV30 to TRBJ1-6, with D possibly matching TRBD1 (5 bases). With 3 bases removed from V and 0 bases from J, the gap between germline ends came to 15 bases. Per germline, CDR1 GTSNPN and CDR2 SVGIG (reference sequence). The CDR3 is 17 residues long. The CDR3 loop reads CAWRDPTGGSYNSPLHF. The CDR3 region has the DNA TGTGCCTGGAGAGACCCCACAGGAGGCTCCTATAATTCACCCCTCCACTTT.